This T cell receptor beta chain was recorded in a study of T cells after yellow fever vaccination. Study-wide results and limits: Sorted repertoires could include abundant contaminating clonotypes from bulk cells. Post-booster samples contained most primary-vaccination clones (approximately 95% CD4, about 85% CD8).

Deletions cut 5 bases from V and 6 bases from J, with 14 bases between. This CDR3 is 13 amino acids long. Germline V CDR1 and CDR2: SGHRS, YFSETQ. About this clonotype: The antigen is unknown.

They built TCR cDNA with 5'RACE template switching, a step that put in a universal primer site and UMIs. A single record per CDR3 protein comes from TCRdb applying MiXCR to the 5' RACE reads. The data contain approximately 600,000 distinct CDR3 sequences, 9% to 15% of them singletons. The J gene is TRBJ1-2, the V gene TRBV5-1; D may be TRBD1 (5 bases). The starting material was PBMCs, obtained on the day of the yellow fever booster vaccination. The clonotype originates from a young man who received the YFV17D yellow fever vaccine. The CDR3 spells CASRDGTADGYTF. The DNA of the CDR3 is TGCGCCAGCAGGGACGGGACGGCCGATGGCTACACCTTC.